This entry lists 6 T cell receptor beta chains sequenced from one sample in a study of shared clonotypes between healthy human individuals. The assay was immunoSEQ multiplex PCR, and TCRdb's table has in-frame clones only and misses some. The table lists roughly 2.5 million clones, approximately 92% of them singletons. The sample taken for sequencing was naive CD4+ T cells sorted from blood. Subset meaning: CD45RA+ positively selected. Receptor source: a man aged 18 to 35 in good health.

The chain is built from TRBV19 and TRBJ2-5; 7 bases map to TRBD2. CDR1 and CDR2 (germline): LNHDA, SQIVND (reference sequence). The CDR3 is 13 amino acids. V gave up 9 bases and J gave up 3 bases; unmatched junction bases: 7. The chain's CDR3 is CASALGREETQYF. CDR3 coding DNA: TGTGCCAGCGCCCTGGGGAGGGAAGAGACCCAGTACTTC.

This clone was seen once. V and J are TRBV30 and TRBJ2-1, with 12 nucleotides matching TRBD2. CDR3 size: 17 residues. The trim removed 0 bases at V and 4 bases at J, leaving 7 bases unmatched. Germline CDR1 is GTSNPN and CDR2 is SVGIG (reference sequence). The CDR3 loop reads CAWSVSLLAGGYNEQFF. CDR3 in DNA: TGTGCCTGGAGTGTAAGTTTACTAGCGGGGGGATACAATGAGCAGTTCTTC.

This chain uses TRBV5-4 with TRBJ1-4; D perhaps matches TRBD1 (5 bases). Trimming stripped 4 bases from V and 3 bases from J, with 13 bases between. Germline loops: CDR1 SGHNT, CDR2 YYREEE (reference sequence). The CDR3 sequence is 15 residues long. CDR3 nucleotides: TGTGCCAGCAGCCTGGGGACGGACTCTAATGAAAAACTGTTTTTT. This encodes CASSLGTDSNEKLFF.

This clone was observed a handful of times. The sample has other DNA sequences that encode this CDR3 too. The chain links TRBV2 to TRBJ1-5, with TRBD1 identical over 7 bases. Germline V gene data show CDR1 as SNHLY and CDR2 as FYNNEI. V shed 4 bases, J shed 6 bases, and the junction held 3 bases outside the gene matches. This CDR3 is built from 13 residues. The CDR3 DNA reads as TGTGCCAGCAGTGGCCAGGGGGGTCAGCCCCAGCATTTT. Protein: CASSGQGGQPQHF.

Of note for this clone: Other nucleotide sequences in the sample specify the same CDR3. In DNA form, the CDR3 reads TGTGCCAGTAGTTCAAGGGGGAATACTGAAGCTTTCTTT. It specifies CASSSRGNTEAFF. V usage is TRBV19 and J usage is TRBJ1-1; D possibly corresponds to TRBD1 (6 bases). The germline CDR1 and CDR2 sequences are LNHDA and SQIVND (reference sequence). V was trimmed by 5 bases and J by 5 bases, leaving 12 bases between them. This CDR3 is built from 13 residues.

This clone appeared a single time. This chain uses TRBV7-9 with TRBJ2-5; TRBD1 matches at 10 bases. V dropped 5 bases and J dropped 4; count of bases not matched to a gene: 10. Germline CDR1 is SEHNR and CDR2 is FQNEAQ (reference sequence). This CDR3 has 16 residues. DNA of the CDR3: TGTGCCAGCAGCGCTCAGACAGGGGGCTTGGGAGAGACCCAGTACTTC. Encoded protein: CASSAQTGGLGETQYF.